Below, 10 T cell receptor beta chains from the same sample are listed, as sequenced in a study of T cells in Graves' hyperthyroidism and ophthalmopathy. RNA transcripts served as the template for amplifying TCR beta CDR3 regions. An initial round of RT-PCR targeting the TCR CDR3 relied on the HTBI primer set. TCRdb processed the multiplex PCR reads anew with MiXCR; each CDR3 protein has one entry. The table shows about 340,000 distinct CDR3 sequences, with 21% occurring only once. Sequences were obtained from blood. All receptors derive from a woman between 50 and 59 years old with Graves' hyperthyroidism.

This clonotype was seen a handful of times. The V gene is TRBV10-1, the J gene TRBJ2-7; tentative D call: TRBD1 (5 bases). The V end was cut by 5 bases, the J end by 2 bases, with 13 bases between. Germline values: CDR1 WNHNN, CDR2 SYGVQD (reference sequence). CDR3 length equals 14 residues. The CDR3 nucleotides read TGCGCCAGCAGTTCCCGGCAGGGAACCTACGAGCAGTACTTC. Translating gives CASSSRQGTYEQYF.

This clonotype was counted ten times or more. CDR3 amino acids: CASSLVDRAQETQYF. In DNA, the CDR3 is TGTGCCAGCAGCTTGGTTGACAGGGCCCAAGAGACCCAGTACTTC. This chain links TRBV7-2 with TRBJ2-5; 7 nucleotides agree with TRBD1. CDR3 size: 15 residues. CDR1 and CDR2 from the germline V gene are SGHTA and FQGNSA. V dropped 3 bases and J dropped 1; count of bases not matched to a gene: 5. The entire variable domain, with the rest obtained from reference TRBV7-2 and TRBJ2-5, is as follows: GAGVSQSPSNKVTEKGKDVELRCDPISGHTALYWYRQSLGQGLEFLIYFQGNSAPDKSGLPSDRFSAERTGGSVSTLTIQRTQQEDSAVYLCASSLVDRAQETQYFGPGTRLLVL.

The table lists this clonotype with many counts. The CDR3 coding sequence is TGTGCCAGCAGCTTAGAGGGCGGGAGCTCCTACGAGCAGTACTTC. The encoded protein is CASSLEGGSSYEQYF. The chain has TRBV7-2 and TRBJ2-7; TRBD2 matches at 7 bases. Losses at the gene ends were 1 base for V and 0 bases for J; bases not matched to a gene: 3. CDR3 length: 15 residues. Germline CDR1 SGHTA, CDR2 FQGNSA.

This clonotype appeared many times. The CDR3 loop reads CASSSTGTGKETQYF. For the CDR3, the DNA is TGTGCCAGCAGTTCAACCGGGACAGGGAAAGAGACCCAGTACTTC. The chain joins TRBV7-9 to TRBJ2-5; 9 nucleotides line up with TRBD1. Germline values: CDR1 SEHNR, CDR2 FQNEAQ (reference sequence). V lost 6 bases and J lost 3; bases outside the gene matches: 8. This CDR3 spans 15 amino acids.

This clonotype has ten or more counts. The chain carries TRBV29-1 and TRBJ2-7; 8 bases fit TRBD2. CDR1 SQVTM and CDR2 ANQGSEA come from the germline V gene. The CDR3 runs to 12 residues. V lost 6 bases, J lost 4 bases, and 5 bases stayed unmatched. The CDR3 is CSVPGLGYEQYF. DNA of the CDR3: TGCAGCGTCCCGGGACTAGGTTACGAGCAGTACTTC.

This clonotype was counted ten times or more. The chain uses TRBV6-1 and TRBJ1-1; no clear D. The germline CDR1 and CDR2 sequences are MNHNS and SASEGT. The V end was cut by 2 bases, the J end by 0 bases, with 4 bases between. The CDR3 totals 13 residues. The CDR3 sequence is CASSELVNTEAFF. Here the CDR3 DNA reads TGTGCCAGCAGTGAACTGGTGAACACTGAAGCTTTCTTT.

This clonotype has ten or more counts. J is TRBJ1-4 and V is TRBV29-1, with TRBD1 identical over 7 bases. V was pared by 7 bases and J by 0 bases, with 8 bases of the junction left unmatched. CDR1 and CDR2 (germline): SQVTM, ANQGSEA. This CDR3 has 15 residues. CDR3 region: CSARQGGTTNEKLFF. The CDR3 bases are TGCAGCGCCCGACAGGGAGGCACAACTAATGAAAAACTGTTTTTT.

The gene calls are TRBV19 and TRBJ2-3; no definite D call. Germline-derived CDR1 and CDR2 are LNHDA and SQIVND (reference sequence). V was cut by 3 bases and J by 2 bases, with 18 bases left in between. The CDR3 is 17 amino acids. The CDR3 DNA is TGTGCCAGTAGTATTACGGTGTTCCCATCACCCACAGATACGCAGTATTTT. This translates into CASSITVFPSPTDTQYF.

This clonotype was seen many times. The chain has TRBV7-3 and TRBJ2-1, with 8 positions matching TRBD2. The CDR3 consists of 15 residues. The germline CDR1 and CDR2 sequences are SGHTA and FQGTGA. The ends lost 2 bases at V and 8 bases at J; junction bases unmatched: 8. CDR3 residues: CASSLLAREGYEQFF. As DNA, the CDR3 is TGTGCCAGCAGCTTATTGGCACGGGAGGGCTATGAGCAGTTCTTC.

The J gene is TRBJ2-7, the V gene TRBV20-1; possibly TRBD2 for D (6 bases). V lost 4 bases and J lost 4, with 11 bases in between. Germline lookup yields CDR1 DFQATT and CDR2 SNEGSKA (reference sequence). The CDR3 consists of 12 residues. The CDR3 loop reads CSATEGLYEQYF. CDR3 in DNA: TGCAGTGCTACGGAGGGGCTTTACGAGCAGTACTTC.